What follows describes a single TCR beta chain. The record originates from a study of blood T cell repertoires in COVID-19. Study background: Specimens from acute and convalescent COVID-19 originated in the United States, Italy and Spain. PBMCs, B-cell-depleted T cells, or T cells were the source of the cDNA or gDNA that made up the material.

Per the study methods: Reference gene primer amplification yielded estimated nucleated cell counts. Produced via immunoSEQ multiplex PCR; TCRdb's table is partial and in-frame only. V, J and clone size derive from that table, while D and trimming were established from the DNA sequence. The sample records around 100,000 clones, around 83% being singletons. With 8 bases removed from V and 7 bases from J, the gap between germline ends came to 15 bases. The CDR3 consists of 13 residues. The V gene's germline CDR1 is LNHDA and CDR2 SQIVND (reference sequence). V and J are TRBV19 and TRBJ1-3; the D is unclear. This TCR was recovered from a middle-aged man with acute or convalescent COVID-19. Sequences were obtained from peripheral blood. The DNA for the CDR3 is TGTGCCAGTTCCCAAGGCGCGGTGAACACCATATATTTT. This codes for CASSQGAVNTIYF.